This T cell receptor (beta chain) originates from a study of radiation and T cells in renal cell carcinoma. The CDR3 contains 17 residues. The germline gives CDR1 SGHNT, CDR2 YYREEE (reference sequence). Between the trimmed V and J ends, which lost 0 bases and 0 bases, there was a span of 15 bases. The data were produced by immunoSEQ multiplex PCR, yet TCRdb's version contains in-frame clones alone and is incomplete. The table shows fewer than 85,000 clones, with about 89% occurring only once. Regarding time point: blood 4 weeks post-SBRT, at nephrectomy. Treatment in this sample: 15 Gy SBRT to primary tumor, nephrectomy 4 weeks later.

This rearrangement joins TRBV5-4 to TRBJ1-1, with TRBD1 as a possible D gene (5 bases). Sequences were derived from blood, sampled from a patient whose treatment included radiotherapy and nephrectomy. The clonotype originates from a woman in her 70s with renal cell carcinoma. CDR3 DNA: TGTGCCAGCAGCTTGGCGCAGGGCCGAGAAGTGAACACTGAAGCTTTCTTT. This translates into CASSLAQGREVNTEAFF.